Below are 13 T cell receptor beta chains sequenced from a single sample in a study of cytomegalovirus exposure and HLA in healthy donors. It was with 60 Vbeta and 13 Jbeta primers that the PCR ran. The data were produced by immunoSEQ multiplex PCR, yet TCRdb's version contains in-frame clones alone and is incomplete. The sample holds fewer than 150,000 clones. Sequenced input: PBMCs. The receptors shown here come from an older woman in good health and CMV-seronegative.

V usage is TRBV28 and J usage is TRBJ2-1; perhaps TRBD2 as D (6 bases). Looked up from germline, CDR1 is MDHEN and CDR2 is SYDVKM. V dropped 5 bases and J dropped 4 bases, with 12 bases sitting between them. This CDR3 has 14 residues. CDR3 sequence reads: CASSHLDYYNEQFF. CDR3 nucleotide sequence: TGTGCCAGCAGTCACTTGGACTATTACAATGAGCAGTTCTTC.

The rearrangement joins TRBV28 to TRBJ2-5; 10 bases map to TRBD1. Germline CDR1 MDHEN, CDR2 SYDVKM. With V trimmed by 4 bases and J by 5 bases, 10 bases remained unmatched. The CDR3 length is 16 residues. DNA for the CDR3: TGTGCCAGCAGTTCCACGGACAGGGGGTTGGAGGAGACCCAGTACTTC. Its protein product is CASSSTDRGLEETQYF.

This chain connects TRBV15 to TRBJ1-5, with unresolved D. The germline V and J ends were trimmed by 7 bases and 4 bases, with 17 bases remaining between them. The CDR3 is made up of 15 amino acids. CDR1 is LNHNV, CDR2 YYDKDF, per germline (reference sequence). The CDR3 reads CATTALEGRNQPQHF. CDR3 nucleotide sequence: TGTGCCACCACCGCGCTGGAGGGTCGTAATCAGCCCCAGCATTTT.

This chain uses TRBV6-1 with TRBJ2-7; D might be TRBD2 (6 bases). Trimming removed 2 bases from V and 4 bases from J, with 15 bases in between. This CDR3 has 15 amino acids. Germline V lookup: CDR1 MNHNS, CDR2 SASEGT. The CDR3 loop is CASSERGGYVYEQYF. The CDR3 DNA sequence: TGTGCCAGCAGTGAACGCGGAGGGTATGTGTACGAGCAGTACTTC.

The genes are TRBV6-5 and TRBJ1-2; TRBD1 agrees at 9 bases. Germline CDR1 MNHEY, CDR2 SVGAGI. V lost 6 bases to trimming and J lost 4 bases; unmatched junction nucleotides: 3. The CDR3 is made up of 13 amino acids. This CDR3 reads CASSRDRAYGYTF. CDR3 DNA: TGTGCCAGCAGCCGGGACAGGGCCTATGGCTACACCTTC.

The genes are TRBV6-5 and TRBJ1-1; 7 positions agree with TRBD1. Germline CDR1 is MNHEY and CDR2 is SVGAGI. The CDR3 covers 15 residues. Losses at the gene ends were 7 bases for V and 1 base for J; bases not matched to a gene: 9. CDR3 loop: CASTQTGSRNTEAFF. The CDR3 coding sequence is TGTGCCAGCACCCAGACAGGGAGTAGGAACACTGAAGCTTTCTTT.

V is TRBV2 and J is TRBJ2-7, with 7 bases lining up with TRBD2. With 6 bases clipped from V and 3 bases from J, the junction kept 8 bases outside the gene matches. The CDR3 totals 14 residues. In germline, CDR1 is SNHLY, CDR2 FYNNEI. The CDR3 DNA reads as TGTGCCAGCAGGCAGCGGGAAGGTCACTACGAGCAGTACTTC. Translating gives CASRQREGHYEQYF.

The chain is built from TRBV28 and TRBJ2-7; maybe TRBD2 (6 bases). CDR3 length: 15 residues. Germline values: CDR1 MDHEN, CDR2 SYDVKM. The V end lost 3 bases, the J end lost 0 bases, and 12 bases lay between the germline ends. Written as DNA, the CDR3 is TGTGCCAGCAGTTTGGGGGGAGACAGCTCCTACGAGCAGTACTTC. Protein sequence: CASSLGGDSSYEQYF.

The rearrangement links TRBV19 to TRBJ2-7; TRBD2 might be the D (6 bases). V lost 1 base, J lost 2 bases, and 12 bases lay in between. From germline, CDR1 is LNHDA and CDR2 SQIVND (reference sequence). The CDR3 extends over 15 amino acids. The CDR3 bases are TGTGCCAGTAGTATAGGCCCAGCGGGCGCCTACGAGCAGTACTTC. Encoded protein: CASSIGPAGAYEQYF.

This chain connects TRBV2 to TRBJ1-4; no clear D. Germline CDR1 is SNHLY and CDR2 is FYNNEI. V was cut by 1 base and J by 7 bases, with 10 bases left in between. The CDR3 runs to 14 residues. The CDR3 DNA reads TGTGCCAGCAGTGAAGTCGGGGTTGGTGAAAAACTGTTTTTT. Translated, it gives CASSEVGVGEKLFF.

The CDR3: CASSPGTGGRQPQHF. CDR3 nucleotide sequence: TGTGCCAGCAGCCCCGGGACAGGGGGCCGGCAGCCCCAGCATTTT. The chain combines TRBV2 with TRBJ1-5, with 12 bases fitting TRBD1. Losses at the gene ends were 6 bases for V and 7 bases for J; bases not matched to a gene: 7. The CDR3 contains 15 residues. Germline CDR1 reads SNHLY; CDR2 reads FYNNEI.

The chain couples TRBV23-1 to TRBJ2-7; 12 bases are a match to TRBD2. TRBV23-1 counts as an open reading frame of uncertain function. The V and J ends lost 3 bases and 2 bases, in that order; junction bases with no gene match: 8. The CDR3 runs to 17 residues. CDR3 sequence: CASSQPGLAGRTYEQYF. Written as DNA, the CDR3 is TGCGCCAGCAGTCAGCCCGGACTAGCGGGGAGGACCTACGAGCAGTACTTC.

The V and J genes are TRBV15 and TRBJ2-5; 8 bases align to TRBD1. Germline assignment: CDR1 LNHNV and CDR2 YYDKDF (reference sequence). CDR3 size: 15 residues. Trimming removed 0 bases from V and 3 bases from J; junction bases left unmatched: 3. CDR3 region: CATSRDWDRKETQYF. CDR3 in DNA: TGTGCCACCAGCAGAGATTGGGACAGGAAAGAGACCCAGTACTTC.